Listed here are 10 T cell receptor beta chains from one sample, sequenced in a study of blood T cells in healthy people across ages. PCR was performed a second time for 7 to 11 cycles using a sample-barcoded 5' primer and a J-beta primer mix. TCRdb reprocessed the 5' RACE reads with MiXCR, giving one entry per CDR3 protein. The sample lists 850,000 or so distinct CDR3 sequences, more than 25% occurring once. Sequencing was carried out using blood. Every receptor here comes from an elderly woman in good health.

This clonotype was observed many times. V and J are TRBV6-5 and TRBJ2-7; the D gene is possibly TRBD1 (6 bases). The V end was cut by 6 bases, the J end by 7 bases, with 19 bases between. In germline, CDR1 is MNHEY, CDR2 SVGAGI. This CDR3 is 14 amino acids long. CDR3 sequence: CASSVGQSSQEQYF. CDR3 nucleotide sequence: TGTGCCAGCAGCGTCGGACAGTCTAGTCAAGAGCAGTACTTC.

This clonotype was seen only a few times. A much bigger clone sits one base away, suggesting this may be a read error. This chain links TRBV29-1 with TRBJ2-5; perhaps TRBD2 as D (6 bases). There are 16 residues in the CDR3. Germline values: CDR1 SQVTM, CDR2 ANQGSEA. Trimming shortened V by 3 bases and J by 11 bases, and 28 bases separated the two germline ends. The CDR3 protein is CSVDRGGATLYNEQYF. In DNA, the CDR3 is TGCAGCGTTGATAGAGGAGGGGCCACCTTATACAATGAGCAGTACTTC.

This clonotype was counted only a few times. CDR3 protein: CASSKGLQGGTEAFF. The CDR3 coding sequence is TGTGCCAGCAGCAAAGGTTTGCAGGGAGGCACTGAAGCTTTCTTT. This chain uses TRBV21-1 with TRBJ1-1. TRBV21-1 represents a pseudogene. The CDR3 sequence is 15 residues long.

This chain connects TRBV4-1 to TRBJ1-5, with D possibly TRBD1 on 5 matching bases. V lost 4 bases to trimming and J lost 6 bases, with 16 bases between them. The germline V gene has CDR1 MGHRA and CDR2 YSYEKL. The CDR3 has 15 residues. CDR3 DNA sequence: TGCGCCAGCAGCCTCCTCCGCGGGGGGGGTCAGCCCCAGCATTTT. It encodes CASSLLRGGGQPQHF.

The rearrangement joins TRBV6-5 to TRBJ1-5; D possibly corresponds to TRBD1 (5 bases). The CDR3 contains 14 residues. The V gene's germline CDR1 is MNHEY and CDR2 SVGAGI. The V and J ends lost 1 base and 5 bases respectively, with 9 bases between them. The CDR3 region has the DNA TGTGCCAGCAGTTACTACGAGGGGTATCAGCCCCAGCATTTT. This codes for CASSYYEGYQPQHF.

CDR3 DNA sequence: TGTGCCAGCAGCTTCTTGGGAAAAGAAGCTTTCTTT. Translated, it gives CASSFLGKEAFF. The chain has TRBV7-6 and TRBJ1-1, with D hard to call. V lost 3 bases to trimming and J lost 8 bases, with 10 bases between them. This CDR3 has 12 amino acids. The V gene's germline CDR1 is SGHVS and CDR2 FNYEAQ.

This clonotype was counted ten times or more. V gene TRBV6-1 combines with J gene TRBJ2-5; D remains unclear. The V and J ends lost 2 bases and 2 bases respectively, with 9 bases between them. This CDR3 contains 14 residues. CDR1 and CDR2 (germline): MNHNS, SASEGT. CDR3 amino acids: CASSESPFQETQYF. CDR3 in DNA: TGTGCCAGCAGTGAATCCCCTTTTCAAGAGACCCAGTACTTC.

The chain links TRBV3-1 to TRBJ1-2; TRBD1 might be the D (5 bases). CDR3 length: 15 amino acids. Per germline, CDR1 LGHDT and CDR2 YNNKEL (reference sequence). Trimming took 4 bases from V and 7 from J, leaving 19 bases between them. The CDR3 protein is CASSPVIGGKSGYTF. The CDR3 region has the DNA TGTGCCAGCAGCCCCGTTATTGGGGGAAAGAGTGGCTACACCTTC.

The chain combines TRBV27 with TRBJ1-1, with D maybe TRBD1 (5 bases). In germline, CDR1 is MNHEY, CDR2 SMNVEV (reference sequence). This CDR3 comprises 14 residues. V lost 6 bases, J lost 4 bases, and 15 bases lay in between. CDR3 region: CASSRGLSPTEAFF. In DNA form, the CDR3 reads TGTGCCAGCAGCCGGGGACTCTCGCCCACTGAAGCTTTCTTT.

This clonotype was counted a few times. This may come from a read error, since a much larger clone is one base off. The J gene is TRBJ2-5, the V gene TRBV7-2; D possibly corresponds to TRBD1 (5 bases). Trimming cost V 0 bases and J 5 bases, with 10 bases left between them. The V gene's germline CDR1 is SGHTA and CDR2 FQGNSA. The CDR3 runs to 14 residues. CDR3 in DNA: TGTGCCAGCAGCTTAGCGTGCAGGGATGAGACCCAGTACTTC. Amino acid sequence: CASSLACRDETQYF.